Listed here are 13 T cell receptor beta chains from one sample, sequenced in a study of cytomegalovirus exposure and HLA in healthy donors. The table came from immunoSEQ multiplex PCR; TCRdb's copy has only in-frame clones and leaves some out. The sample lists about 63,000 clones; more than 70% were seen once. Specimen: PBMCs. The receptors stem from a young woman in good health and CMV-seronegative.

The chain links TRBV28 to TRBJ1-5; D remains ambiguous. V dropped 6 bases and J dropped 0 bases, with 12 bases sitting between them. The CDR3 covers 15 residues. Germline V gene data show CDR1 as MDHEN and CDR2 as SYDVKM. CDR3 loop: CASRVAGSSNQPQHF. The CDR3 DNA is TGTGCCAGCAGAGTGGCGGGGAGTAGCAATCAGCCCCAGCATTTT. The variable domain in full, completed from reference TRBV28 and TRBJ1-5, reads DVKVTQSSRYLVKRTGEKVFLECVQDMDHENMFWYRQDPGLGLRLIYFSYDVKMKEKGDIPEGYSVSREKKERFSLILESASTNQTSMYLCASRVAGSSNQPQHFGDGTRLSIL.

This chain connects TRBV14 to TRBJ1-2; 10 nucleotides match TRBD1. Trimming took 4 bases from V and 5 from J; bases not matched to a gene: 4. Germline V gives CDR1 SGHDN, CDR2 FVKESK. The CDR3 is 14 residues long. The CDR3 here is CASSLGQGLYGYTF. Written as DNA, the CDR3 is TGTGCCAGCAGCCTGGGACAGGGGTTATATGGCTACACCTTC.

The CDR3 loop reads CATRSPQTGTYEQYF. Written as DNA, the CDR3 is TGTGCCACCCGCTCCCCACAAACCGGGACCTACGAGCAGTACTTC. V usage is TRBV6-1 and J usage is TRBJ2-7; D perhaps matches TRBD2 (5 bases). Trimming removed 10 bases from V and 2 bases from J, with 21 bases in between. The CDR3 is made up of 15 amino acids. Germline CDR1 reads MNHNS; CDR2 reads SASEGT.

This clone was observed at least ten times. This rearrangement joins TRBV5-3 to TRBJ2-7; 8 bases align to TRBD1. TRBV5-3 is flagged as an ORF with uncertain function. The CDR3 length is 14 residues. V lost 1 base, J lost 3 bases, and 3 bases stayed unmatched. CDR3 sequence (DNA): TGTGCCAGAAGCTTGAGGGACAGGCGCTACGAGCAGTACTTC. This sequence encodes CARSLRDRRYEQYF.

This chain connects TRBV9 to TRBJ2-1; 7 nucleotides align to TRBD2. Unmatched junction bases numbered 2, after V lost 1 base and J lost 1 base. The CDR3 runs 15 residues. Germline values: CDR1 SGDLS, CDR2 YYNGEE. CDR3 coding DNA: TGTGCCAGCAGCGTAAGCGGGGCATCCTACAATGAGCAGTTCTTC. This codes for CASSVSGASYNEQFF.

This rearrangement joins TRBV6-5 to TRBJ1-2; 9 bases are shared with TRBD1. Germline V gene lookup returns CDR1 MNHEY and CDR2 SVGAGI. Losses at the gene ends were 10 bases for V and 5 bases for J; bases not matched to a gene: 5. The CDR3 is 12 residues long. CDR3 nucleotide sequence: TGTGCCACTACCGGACAGGGGTATGGCTACACCTTC. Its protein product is CATTGQGYGYTF.

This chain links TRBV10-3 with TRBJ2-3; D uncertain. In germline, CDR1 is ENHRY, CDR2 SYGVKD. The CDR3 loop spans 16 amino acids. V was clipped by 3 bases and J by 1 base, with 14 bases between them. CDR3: CAISDGSRRGTDTQYF. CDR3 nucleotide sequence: TGTGCCATCAGTGATGGGTCCCGACGGGGCACAGATACGCAGTATTTT.

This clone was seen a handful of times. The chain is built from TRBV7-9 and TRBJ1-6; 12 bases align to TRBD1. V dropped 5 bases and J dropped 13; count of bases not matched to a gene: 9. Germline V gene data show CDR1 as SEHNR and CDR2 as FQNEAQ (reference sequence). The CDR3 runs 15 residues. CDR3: CASSRGTGGVGPLHF. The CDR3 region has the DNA TGTGCCAGCAGCCGCGGGACAGGGGGCGTGGGGCCCCTCCACTTT.

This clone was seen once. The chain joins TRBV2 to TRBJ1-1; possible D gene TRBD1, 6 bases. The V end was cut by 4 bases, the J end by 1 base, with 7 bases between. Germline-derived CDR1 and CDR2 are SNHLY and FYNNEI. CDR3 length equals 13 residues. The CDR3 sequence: CASSAQGNTEAFF. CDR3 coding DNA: TGTGCCAGCAGTGCACAGGGGAACACTGAAGCTTTCTTT.

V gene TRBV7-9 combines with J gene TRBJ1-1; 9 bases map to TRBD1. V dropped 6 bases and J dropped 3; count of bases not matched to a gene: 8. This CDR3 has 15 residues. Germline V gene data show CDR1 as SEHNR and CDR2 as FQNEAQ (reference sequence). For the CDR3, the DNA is TGTGCCAGCAGGGGACAGGGTGGTTCGGACACTGAAGCTTTCTTT. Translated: CASRGQGGSDTEAFF.

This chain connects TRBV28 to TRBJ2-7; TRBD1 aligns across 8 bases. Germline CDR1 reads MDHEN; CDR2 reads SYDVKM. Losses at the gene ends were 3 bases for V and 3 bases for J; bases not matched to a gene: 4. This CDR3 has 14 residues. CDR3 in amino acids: CASSLVRGHYEQYF. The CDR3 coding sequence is TGTGCCAGCAGTTTGGTCAGGGGGCACTACGAGCAGTACTTC.

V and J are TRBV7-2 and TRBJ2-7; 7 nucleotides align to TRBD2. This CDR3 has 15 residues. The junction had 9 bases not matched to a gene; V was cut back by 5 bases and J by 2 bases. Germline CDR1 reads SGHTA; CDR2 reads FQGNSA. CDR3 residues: CASSVHSGPPYEQYF. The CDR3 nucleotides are TGTGCCAGCAGCGTACATAGCGGGCCCCCCTACGAGCAGTACTTC.

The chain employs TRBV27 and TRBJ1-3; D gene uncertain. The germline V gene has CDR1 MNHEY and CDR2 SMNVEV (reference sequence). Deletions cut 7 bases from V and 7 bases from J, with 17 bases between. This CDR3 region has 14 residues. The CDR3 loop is CASTSPGVGNTIYF. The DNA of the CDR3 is TGTGCCAGCACCTCTCCGGGAGTAGGCAACACCATATATTTT.